A single sample gave rise to the 23 T cell receptor beta chains below, sequenced in a study of shared clonotypes between healthy human individuals. Assay: immunoSEQ multiplex PCR; the TCRdb copy retains only in-frame clones and omits some. The table has approximately 500,000 clones, over 70% seen once. Sequencing was done on a sample of PBMCs. All receptors come from a woman aged 40 to 50 in good health. Some clones in this sample may be carry-over from other donors' samples.

This clone appeared a few times. The chain links TRBV19 to TRBJ1-2, with 9 bases aligning to TRBD1. Looked up from germline, CDR1 is LNHDA and CDR2 is SQIVND (reference sequence). This CDR3 contains 15 residues. After removal of 5 bases from V and 2 bases from J, the junction contained 6 bases not matched to a gene. CDR3 sequence reads: CASSPTGGVNYGYTF. CDR3 nucleotides: TGTGCCAGTAGTCCTACAGGGGGCGTCAACTATGGCTACACCTTC.

This clone was recorded only once. This is likely an artifact of a read error, given a far larger clone one base away. The rearrangement joins TRBV29-1 to TRBJ2-7; no reliable D call. The germline CDR1 and CDR2 sequences are SQVTM and ANQGSEA. Trimming removed 7 bases from V and 2 bases from J, with 12 bases in between. CDR3 length: 12 residues. For the CDR3, the DNA is TGCAGCGCGCGGTACGGAACCTACGAGCAGTACTTC. This translates into CSARYGTYEQYF.

About this clone: This likely traces to a read error, being one base from a far larger clone. The same CDR3 can be traced to other DNA sequences in this sample. This chain joins TRBV10-3 and TRBJ1-2; 9 bases are shared with TRBD1. Per the germline V gene, CDR1 is ENHRY and CDR2 is SYGVKD. The CDR3 is made up of 11 amino acids. CDR3 loop: CAIGTGYGYTF. The CDR3 DNA sequence: TGTGCCATCGGGACAGGGTATGGCTACACCTTT.

V and J are TRBV15 and TRBJ1-5; D is unresolved. Trimming removed 3 bases at V and 4 bases at J, with 16 bases between. CDR3 size: 16 residues. The germline V gene encodes CDR1 LNHNV and CDR2 YYDKDF (reference sequence). This CDR3 is CATSRVTVGRNQPQHF. The DNA of the CDR3 is TGTGCCACCAGCAGGGTTACAGTGGGGAGAAATCAGCCCCAGCATTTT. Looking up the rest from reference TRBV15 and TRBJ1-5 gives the full variable domain: DAMVIQNPRYQVTQFGKPVTLSCSQTLNHNVMYWYQQKSSQAPKLLFHYYDKDFNNEADTPDNFQSRRPNTSFCFLDIRSPGLGDTAMYLCATSRVTVGRNQPQHFGDGTRLSIL.

CDR3 in amino acids: CASSIIGRGRVDEQYF. The CDR3 DNA sequence: TGTGCCAGCAGTATAATAGGACGGGGAAGAGTTGACGAGCAGTACTTC. This chain uses TRBV28 with TRBJ2-7, with D tentatively TRBD2 (5 bases). Trimming cost V 5 bases and J 5 bases, with 22 bases left between them. Germline lookup yields CDR1 MDHEN and CDR2 SYDVKM. The CDR3 runs 16 residues.

Note on this clone: This probably arose from a read error, given a far larger clone one base away. The chain uses TRBV5-4 and TRBJ1-2; 7 nucleotides match TRBD1. The germline V gene encodes CDR1 SGHNT and CDR2 YYREEE (reference sequence). The CDR3 consists of 14 residues. CDR3 protein: CACSSPTGNYGYTF. The CDR3 DNA sequence: TGTGCCTGCAGCTCCCCGACAGGGAACTATGGCTACACCTTC. Combining the CDR3 with reference TRBV5-4 and TRBJ1-2 gives the whole variable domain ETGVTQSPTHLIKTRGQQVTLRCSSQSGHNTVSWYQQALGQGPQFIFQYYREEENGRGNFPPRFSGLQFPNYSSELNVNALELDDSALYLCACSSPTGNYGYTFGSGTRLTVV.

This clone was counted many times. Distinct nucleotide sequences in the sample also encode this CDR3. This chain joins TRBV11-2 and TRBJ1-2; no clear D. Per germline, CDR1 SGHAT and CDR2 FQNNGV. This CDR3 has 10 amino acids. The V gene lost 6 bases and the J gene lost 4 bases, with 3 bases spanning the gap. CDR3 region: CASRAYGYTF. In DNA form, the CDR3 reads TGTGCCAGCAGGGCCTATGGCTACACCTTC.

The chain is built from TRBV7-8 and TRBJ1-5, with D perhaps TRBD1 (5 bases). Trimming shortened V by 0 bases and J by 3 bases, and 15 bases separated the two germline ends. The CDR3 has 17 amino acids. The germline V gene encodes CDR1 SGHVS and CDR2 FQNEAQ. The DNA for the CDR3 is TGTGCCAGCAGCTTAGCCAGGGAAGTTTTCGACAATCAGCCCCAGCATTTT. Translated, it gives CASSLAREVFDNQPQHF.

As regards this clone: This same CDR3 is encoded by further DNA sequences in the sample. The genes are TRBV11-3 and TRBJ1-1; unclear D gene. CDR3 length: 13 residues. The V end was cut by 1 base, the J end by 2 bases, with 5 bases between. CDR1 is SGHNT, CDR2 YENEEA, per germline. The CDR3 nucleotides are TGTGCCAGCAGCTTAGGGGGTAACACTGAAGCTTTCTTT. It specifies CASSLGGNTEAFF. Full variable domain (rest looked up from reference TRBV11-3 and TRBJ1-1): EAGVVQSPRYKIIEKKQPVAFWCNPISGHNTLYWYLQNLGQGPELLIRYENEEAVDDSQLPKDRFSAERLKGVDSTLKIQPAELGDSAVYLCASSLGGNTEAFFGQGTRLTVV.

The V gene is TRBV30, the J gene TRBJ1-5, with D possibly being TRBD1 (5 bases). Germline V lookup: CDR1 GTSNPN, CDR2 SVGIG (reference sequence). V dropped 0 bases and J dropped 2 bases, with 8 bases sitting between them. This CDR3 spans 14 amino acids. CDR3 DNA sequence: TGTGCCTGGAGTGTTGGAGGGGGCAATCAGCCCCAGCATTTT. Its protein product is CAWSVGGGNQPQHF.

This clone was seen a few times. V is TRBV7-2 and J is TRBJ2-7; 7 nucleotides agree with TRBD1. The CDR3 totals 13 residues. The junction had 3 bases not matched to a gene; V was cut back by 4 bases and J by 3 bases. CDR1 and CDR2 (germline): SGHTA, FQGNSA. CDR3 bases: TGTGCCAGCAGCTCGTGGGACAGCTACGAGCAGTACTTC. Protein product: CASSSWDSYEQYF.

The J gene is TRBJ2-1, the V gene TRBV4-1; 10 nucleotides align to TRBD2. This CDR3 comprises 17 residues. Germline assignment: CDR1 MGHRA and CDR2 YSYEKL. V lost 4 bases to trimming and J lost 9 bases; unmatched junction nucleotides: 15. CDR3 DNA: TGCGCCAGCAGCCCGGGTGGCATGAGCGGGAGGGTTGGTGAGCAGTTCTTC. It yields the protein CASSPGGMSGRVGEQFF.

The chain couples TRBV19 to TRBJ1-2, with a tentative D call TRBD1 (6 bases). V lost 5 bases, J lost 3 bases, and 16 bases lay in between. Germline V gives CDR1 LNHDA, CDR2 SQIVND (reference sequence). The CDR3 is made up of 15 amino acids. In nucleotides, the CDR3 is TGTGCCAGTAGTCCCAGCAGGGACACCTACTATGGCTACACCTTC. Translated, it gives CASSPSRDTYYGYTF.

V and J are TRBV7-2 and TRBJ1-1; D remains unclear. Germline values: CDR1 SGHTA, CDR2 FQGNSA. The CDR3 runs 14 residues. V gave up 5 bases and J gave up 1 base, with 11 bases separating them. CDR3 DNA sequence: TGTGCCAGCAGCCCCCGGCACTCGAACACTGAAGCTTTCTTT. Translated: CASSPRHSNTEAFF.

A remark on this clone: A read error may explain this, as a much larger clone is one base away. The identical CDR3 is also encoded by other nucleotide sequences in the sample. This sequence joins TRBV10-3 and TRBJ2-3, with 9 bases matching TRBD2. CDR1 ENHRY and CDR2 SYGVKD come from the germline V gene. CDR3 length: 15 amino acids. The ends lost 5 bases at V and 6 bases at J; junction bases unmatched: 9. CDR3 residues: CAISYSGSPTDTQYF. The CDR3 region has the DNA TGTGCCATCAGTTATAGCGGGAGTCCTACGGATACGCAGTATTTT.

On this clone itself: This sequence is one base from a far larger clone and is likely a read error. The same CDR3 can be traced to other DNA sequences in this sample. V and J are TRBV30 and TRBJ1-1; D gene uncertain. The CDR3 runs to 13 residues. CDR1 is GTSNPN and CDR2 is SVGIG in the germline V gene (reference sequence). Trimming pared 0 bases from V and 8 bases from J, leaving 13 bases between. This CDR3 is CAWSVVLGTEAFF. CDR3 sequence (DNA): TGTGCCTGGAGTGTAGTACTAGGAACCGAAGCTTTCTTT.

This sequence joins TRBV6-1 and TRBJ2-7; 9 nucleotides agree with TRBD2. Per germline, CDR1 MNHNS and CDR2 SASEGT. V lost 2 bases, J lost 4 bases, and 15 bases stayed unmatched. The CDR3 loop spans 18 amino acids. For the CDR3, the DNA is TGTGCCAGCAGTGAAAACCCCCTTGTAGCGGGAGCGTCATACGAGCAGTACTTC. Translation: CASSENPLVAGASYEQYF.

The genes are TRBV7-8 and TRBJ1-2; no reliable D call. V was clipped by 5 bases and J by 2 bases, with 12 bases between them. This CDR3 spans 14 amino acids. Germline assignment: CDR1 SGHVS and CDR2 FQNEAQ. Written as DNA, the CDR3 is TGTGCCAGCAGCCGATCGAGCAGGAACTATGGCTACACCTTC. It codes for CASSRSSRNYGYTF.

The chain is built from TRBV7-9 and TRBJ2-7; the D is unclear. Per the germline V gene, CDR1 is SEHNR and CDR2 is FQNEAQ (reference sequence). V lost 5 bases and J 2 bases, leaving 7 bases between the germline ends. The length of the CDR3 is 12 residues. The DNA of the CDR3 is TGTGCCAGCAGCCCCTCCACCTACGAGCAGTACTTC. It codes for CASSPSTYEQYF.

In nucleotides, the CDR3 is TGTGCCAGCAGCTCGGACCGAAATACCTACGAGCAGTACTTC. Translated, it gives CASSSDRNTYEQYF. This chain connects TRBV9 to TRBJ2-7; D not certain. Trimming pared 4 bases from V and 2 bases from J, leaving 13 bases between. The germline V gene encodes CDR1 SGDLS and CDR2 YYNGEE. CDR3 length equals 14 residues.

As to this clone: This likely comes from a read error, as the CDR3 has no conserved phenylalanine or tryptophan at its end. The CDR3 DNA reads as TGTGCCAGCCGCTTGGGGGACAGAAGCACAGATACGCAGTATTCT. Translation: CASRLGDRSTDTQYS. The chain has TRBV5-4 and TRBJ2-3, with 7 bases that match TRBD1. Germline V gene data show CDR1 as SGHNT and CDR2 as YYREEE (reference sequence). The CDR3 consists of 15 residues.

The chain has TRBV7-2 and TRBJ2-3; D may be TRBD1 (8 bases). Deletions cut 4 bases from V and 4 bases from J, with 15 bases between. Per germline, CDR1 SGHTA and CDR2 FQGNSA. This CDR3 has 15 residues. The CDR3 bases are TGTGCCAGCAGCTCAAACAGGGGGAGGGCAGATACGCAGTATTTT. It codes for CASSSNRGRADTQYF.

Concerning this clone: This is likely an artifact of a read error, given a far larger clone one base away. Other nucleotide sequences in the sample specify the same CDR3. J is TRBJ1-2 and V is TRBV7-9; D is possibly TRBD1 (6 bases). CDR3 length: 12 residues. CDR1 SEHNR and CDR2 FQNEAQ come from the germline V gene (reference sequence). The CDR3 sequence: CASSEGGVGYTF. The DNA for the CDR3 is TGTGCTAGCAGCGAGGGGGGTGTGGGCTACACCTTC.